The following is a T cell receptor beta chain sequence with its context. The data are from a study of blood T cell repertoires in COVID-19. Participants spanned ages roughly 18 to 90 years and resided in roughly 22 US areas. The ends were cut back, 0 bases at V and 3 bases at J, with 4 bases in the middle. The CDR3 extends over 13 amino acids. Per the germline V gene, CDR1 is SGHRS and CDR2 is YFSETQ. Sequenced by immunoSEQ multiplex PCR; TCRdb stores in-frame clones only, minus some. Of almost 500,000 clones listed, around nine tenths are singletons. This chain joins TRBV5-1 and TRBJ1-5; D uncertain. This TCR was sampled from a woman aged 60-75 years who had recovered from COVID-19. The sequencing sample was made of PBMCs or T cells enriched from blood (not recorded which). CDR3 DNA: TGCGCCAGCAGCTTGGACATCAATCAGCCCCAGCATTTT. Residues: CASSLDINQPQHF.